Included here is one T cell receptor beta chain sequence, with context. This sample stems from a study of spatial heterogeneity in lung cancer. Study information: Raw sequencing reads included, on average, more than eight appearances of each unique TCR and UMI combination.

Every molecule of TCR cDNA had its own unique molecular identifier. TCRdb itself ran the 5' RACE reads through MiXCR, one entry per CDR3 protein. This repertoire shows about 48,000 distinct CDR3 sequences, approximately 5% found once; its top ten account for 8.5% to 14%. As for time point: sample taken at primary tumor resection. The donor group consisted of 72 patients who had untreated, early-stage non-small cell lung cancer. The sample consisted of PBMCs, taken at surgery. This TCR came from a male donor with early-stage non-small cell lung cancer.

The CDR3 here is CASTSAMNTEAFF. CDR3 in DNA: TGCGCCAGCACCTCGGCGATGAACACTGAAGCTTTCTTT. V usage is TRBV5-1 and J usage is TRBJ1-1; D not resolved. V was cut by 6 bases and J by 0 bases, with 9 bases left in between. CDR1 and CDR2 (germline): SGHRS, YFSETQ. The CDR3 length is 13 residues.